Listed below are T cell receptor beta chains from one sample, sequenced in a study of T cell repertoires in ileal Crohn's disease. Measured with immunoSEQ multiplex PCR; TCRdb has only the in-frame clones, and not every one. Of 2,400 or so clones listed, around 76% were seen once; the top ten hold more than 9%. The source material was ileal tissue. These receptor sequences come from an adult with Crohn's disease. CDR3s include the opening cysteine and the closing phenylalanine or tryptophan. Fields, in order: V gene, clone size, J gene, D gene, CDR3 DNA, CDR3 protein. D genes are given only for firm matches. Not every row has a clone size; where given, it reads once, few, many or a size class.

V: TRBV7-3
size: .
J: TRBJ2-1
D: .
DNA: TGTGCCAGCAGCCCTAATTCTAGAGGTGAGCAGTTCTTC
CDR3: CASSPNSRGEQFF

V: TRBV4-1
size: once
J: TRBJ2-3
D: TRBD2
DNA: TGCGCCAGCAGCCCCTTACTAGCGGTGTACACAGATACGCAGTATTTT
CDR3: CASSPLLAVYTDTQYF

V: TRBV9
size: .
J: TRBJ1-2
D: TRBD1
DNA: TGTGCCAGCAGCGTAGCAGGGGGACAGAATGGCTACACCTTC
CDR3: CASSVAGGQNGYTF

V: TRBV18
size: once
J: TRBJ1-1
D: .
DNA: TGTGCCAGCTCACAACTTAAGGGGGGGGCGTTCACTGAAGCTTTCTTT
CDR3: CASSQLKGGAFTEAFF

V: TRBV4-2
size: few
J: TRBJ2-7
D: .
DNA: TGTGCCAGCAGCCCGACGGGTGGTCGAGACGAGCAGTACTTC
CDR3: CASSPTGGRDEQYF

V: TRBV19
size: .
J: TRBJ1-1
D: .
DNA: TGTGCCAGTAGTATTCTAAACACAGGGACTGAAGCTTTCTTT
CDR3: CASSILNTGTEAFF

V: TRBV5-5
size: once
J: TRBJ1-2
D: .
DNA: TGTGCCAGCAGCTTGGCCGGCGCCACGGGATATGGCTACACCTTC
CDR3: CASSLAGATGYGYTF

V: TRBV7-2
size: .
J: TRBJ1-1
D: .
DNA: TGTGCCAGCAGCTTATGGGAGGTTGAAGCTTTCTTT
CDR3: CASSLWEVEAFF

V: TRBV27
size: .
J: TRBJ2-7
D: TRBD2
DNA: TGTGCCAGCAGCGGGGGGGGGACTAGCGCCTTCTACGAGCAGTACTTC
CDR3: CASSGGGTSAFYEQYF

V: TRBV7-3
size: .
J: TRBJ2-3
D: TRBD2
DNA: TGTGCCAGCAGCCCCAGCGGGGGTGACGCAGATACGCAGTATTTT
CDR3: CASSPSGGDADTQYF

V: TRBV5-1
size: .
J: TRBJ2-5
D: .
DNA: TGTGCCAGCAGTCCGGACTGGGAGACCCAGTACTTC
CDR3: CASSPDWETQYF

V: TRBV12-5
size: .
J: TRBJ2-2
D: .
DNA: TGTGCTAGTGGTTTGTATAAGAGCGCGAACACCGGGGAGCTGTTTTTT
CDR3: CASGLYKSANTGELFF

V: TRBV7-9
size: .
J: TRBJ1-2
D: TRBD1
DNA: TGTGCCAGCAGCGCCAGCGGTGACAGGGTCGACTATGGCTACACCTTC
CDR3: CASSASGDRVDYGYTF